The rows below give T cell receptor beta chains drawn from one sample of a study of cytomegalovirus exposure and HLA in healthy donors. Repertoires were generated with immunoSEQ multiplex PCR, while TCRdb's copy carries only in-frame clones and drops some. The sample lists over 150,000 clones, 71% occurring once. What was sequenced was PBMCs. Receptors originate from a woman aged 25-40 years in good health and CMV-seronegative. The CDR3 runs from the conserved cysteine through the conserved F or W. D genes are given only for firm matches. Clone size is not always given. Where it is, it says once, few, many or a class for expanded clones.

J | size | V | D | DNA | CDR3
TRBJ1-4 | . | TRBV7-2 | . | TGTGCCAGCAGCCTCACCGGGACACAGGCTGAAAAACTGTTTTTT | CASSLTGTQAEKLFF
TRBJ1-5 | . | TRBV4-1 | . | TGCGCCAGCAGCCAAGCAAGGGGCGGTCAGCCCCAGCATTTT | CASSQARGGQPQHF
TRBJ2-5 | . | TRBV5-4 | TRBD2 | TGTGCCAGCAGCCCCAGTACTAGCGGATACCAAGAGACCCAGTACTTC | CASSPSTSGYQETQYF
TRBJ2-7 | . | TRBV30 | TRBD2 | TGTGCCTGGAGTGTGGGGACTAGCTACGAGCAGTACTTC | CAWSVGTSYEQYF
TRBJ2-3 | . | TRBV4-3 | TRBD2 | TGCGCCAGCAGCCAAGTAGGAGCGGGAAGCACAGATACGCAGTATTTT | CASSQVGAGSTDTQYF
TRBJ2-7 | . | TRBV6-4 | . | TGTGCCAGCAGTGCCAGGGGAATCTACGAGCAGTACTTC | CASSARGIYEQYF
TRBJ2-7 | . | TRBV20-1 | . | TGCAGTGCTAGAACTAAAGCCGAGCAGTACTTC | CSARTKAEQYF
TRBJ1-1 | . | TRBV13 | . | TGTGCCAGCACGCCGAGATACAGGGTTGGTACTGAAGCTTTCTTT | CASTPRYRVGTEAFF
TRBJ1-1 | few | TRBV14 | TRBD1 | TGTGCCAGCAGCCAAACACAGGGGGCGGTATTCCCATCGACTGAAGCTTTCTTT | CASSQTQGAVFPSTEAFF
TRBJ2-7 | . | TRBV7-2 | . | TGTGCCAGCAGCTTAATGGACAGATCCTACGAGCAGTACTTC | CASSLMDRSYEQYF
TRBJ1-3 | . | TRBV28 | . | TGTGCCAGCAACCAGAGAAACACCATATATTTT | CASNQRNTIYF
TRBJ2-7 | . | TRBV2 | . | TGTGCCAGCAGACCCGGGACTGGCTACGAGCAGTACTTC | CASRPGTGYEQYF
TRBJ2-3 | . | TRBV7-2 | . | TGTGCCAGCAGCTTATCACGGCAAACGGAGTATACGCAGTATTTT | CASSLSRQTEYTQYF
TRBJ2-1 | . | TRBV29-1 | TRBD2 | TGCAGCGTTGGCCTCGGGACTACCTACAATGAGCAGTTCTTC | CSVGLGTTYNEQFF
TRBJ1-5 | . | TRBV11-2 | TRBD1 | TGTGCCAGCAGCTTAGGCGGGACAGGGAATCAGCCCCAGCATTTT | CASSLGGTGNQPQHF
TRBJ1-1 | . | TRBV28 | . | TGTGCCAGCAGTGCGGGTCTGAACACTGAAGCTTTCTTT | CASSAGLNTEAFF
TRBJ1-1 | . | TRBV11-2 | . | TGTGCCAGCAGCTTCCCCTTTACAGGGCGGGCTGAAGCTTTCTTT | CASSFPFTGRAEAFF
TRBJ2-2 | many | TRBV5-6 | TRBD2 | TGTGCCAGCAGCTCTAGTGGGGGGGCCGGGGAGCTGTTTTTT | CASSSSGGAGELFF
TRBJ2-3 | . | TRBV19 | TRBD2 | TGTGCCAGTAGCGGGGGGGCCGGAATAGATACGCAGTATTTT | CASSGGAGIDTQYF
TRBJ2-3 | . | TRBV29-1 | . | TGCAGCGTTACGACAGTTAGCACAGATACGCAGTATTTT | CSVTTVSTDTQYF
TRBJ2-1 | . | TRBV5-4 | . | TGTGCCAGCAGCTTATACGAGGAGCGGGAGCAGTTCTTC | CASSLYEEREQFF
TRBJ2-1 | . | TRBV5-1 | TRBD1 | TGCGCCAGCAGCGGGGGGACAGGGACCTACAATGAGCAGTTCTTC | CASSGGTGTYNEQFF
TRBJ1-6 | . | TRBV4-3 | . | TGCGCCAGCAGCCAAGTGCGGGGAGCGAATTCACCCCTCCACTTT | CASSQVRGANSPLHF
TRBJ1-1 | . | TRBV5-1 | . | TGCGCCAGCGCCATCAGAGAGGGTGAAGCTTTCTTT | CASAIREGEAFF
TRBJ1-1 | . | TRBV9 | TRBD1 | TGTGCCAGCAGCGAGTACAGGGGGGAGACTGAAGCTTTCTTT | CASSEYRGETEAFF
TRBJ1-2 | . | TRBV28 | . | TGTGCCAGCAGTTGGGGGGGGGATGACTACACCTTC | CASSWGGDDYTF
TRBJ1-2 | . | TRBV5-1 | . | TGCGCCAGCAGCTTTGGGGTAGAGGGCTATGGCTACACCTTC | CASSFGVEGYGYTF
TRBJ2-3 | once | TRBV6-1 | TRBD2 | TGTGCCAGCAGTGACCGACTAGCGGGAATCACAGATACGCAGTATTTT | CASSDRLAGITDTQYF
TRBJ2-3 | . | TRBV7-2 | . | TGTGCCAGCAGCTTTCCGAACGGGGATACGCAGTATTTT | CASSFPNGDTQYF
TRBJ1-1 | . | TRBV9 | TRBD1 | TGTGCCAGCAGCGACCGGGACAGGGGGCCGAACACTGAAGCTTTCTTT | CASSDRDRGPNTEAFF